This T cell receptor (beta chain) derives from a study of blood T cell repertoires in COVID-19. Overall study context: Spain, Italy and the United States supplied samples that represented acute and convalescent COVID-19. In each case, the material was cDNA or gDNA derived from T cells, B-cell-depleted T cells, or PBMCs.

Membership in each cohort depended on participant-reported clinical history. Unmatched junction bases numbered 2, after V lost 1 base and J lost 3 bases. The CDR3 sequence is 15 residues long. Germline-derived CDR1 and CDR2 are SGHDN and FVKESK. The authors' processing: The authors estimated nucleated cell counts from reference gene primer amplification. Clones were read by immunoSEQ multiplex PCR, and TCRdb kept only the in-frame ones, dropping some. D and trimming come from the DNA, and the V and J calls and clone size come from that table. This sample has 300,000 to 450,000 clones, with around 87% found just once.

The chain links TRBV14 to TRBJ1-3, with 8 bases identical to TRBD1. Material: PBMCs or T cells enriched from blood (not recorded which). The sequence derives from a man aged 25 to 45 who had recovered from COVID-19. The DNA of the CDR3 is TGTGCCAGCAGCCAAGGGACAGGGTTTGGAAACACCATATATTTT. This gives the protein CASSQGTGFGNTIYF.